These 21 T cell receptor beta chains share one sample of origin, sequenced in a study of T cell responses to AZD1222 COVID-19 vaccine. Sequencing was performed with immunoSEQ multiplex PCR; in TCRdb, only in-frame clones are kept and a portion is missing. There are approximately 160,000 clones in the sample; around 93% occur only once, and around 4.4% lies in the top ten. The sample in question was peripheral blood, obtained on day 0 of AZD1222 vaccination. Every receptor here comes from an adult in good health.

The genes are TRBV6-5 and TRBJ1-2; D is possibly TRBD1 (6 bases). CDR3 length: 15 residues. Germline V gene data show CDR1 as MNHEY and CDR2 as SVGAGI. V lost 1 base to trimming and J lost 3 bases, with 12 bases between them. The CDR3 reads CASSYFSEGDYGYTF. The CDR3 DNA sequence: TGTGCCAGCAGTTACTTTTCAGAGGGGGACTATGGCTACACCTTC.

V usage is TRBV6-5 and J usage is TRBJ2-2, with D hard to call. This CDR3 has 14 residues. V lost 0 bases and J lost 5, with 7 bases in between. Germline V gene lookup returns CDR1 MNHEY and CDR2 SVGAGI. CDR3 region: CASSYSRHTGELFF. The CDR3 region has the DNA TGTGCCAGCAGTTACTCCCGACATACCGGGGAGCTGTTTTTT.

This rearrangement joins TRBV28 to TRBJ1-2; TRBD1 might be the D (5 bases). The CDR3 length is 13 residues. Between the trimmed V and J ends, which lost 3 bases and 5 bases, there was a span of 10 bases. Germline V CDR1 and CDR2: MDHEN, SYDVKM. CDR3 in amino acids: CASSFTGSYGYTF. The CDR3 nucleotides read TGTGCCAGCAGTTTTACAGGTTCATATGGCTACACCTTC.

CDR3: CASSSSSRPQETQYF. The CDR3 DNA reads TGTGCCAGCAGCTCCTCTAGCAGACCCCAAGAGACCCAGTACTTC. The V call is TRBV5-4, the J call TRBJ2-5; perhaps TRBD2 as D (5 bases). Germline V lookup: CDR1 SGHNT, CDR2 YYREEE (reference sequence). The CDR3 is 15 residues long. The V end was cut by 3 bases, the J end by 1 base, with 13 bases between. The full variable domain, completed using reference TRBV5-4 and TRBJ2-5, is ETGVTQSPTHLIKTRGQQVTLRCSSQSGHNTVSWYQQALGQGPQFIFQYYREEENGRGNFPPRFSGLQFPNYSSELNVNALELDDSALYLCASSSSSRPQETQYFGPGTRLLVL.

The V and J genes are TRBV7-8 and TRBJ1-3, with D perhaps matching TRBD1 (6 bases). The CDR3 totals 13 residues. The germline V and J ends were trimmed by 3 bases and 4 bases, with 7 bases remaining between them. Germline V CDR1 and CDR2: SGHVS, FQNEAQ. The DNA for the CDR3 is TGTGCCAGCAGCTTCGACAGGGGAAACACCATATATTTT. Its translation is CASSFDRGNTIYF.

The V and J genes are TRBV21-1 and TRBJ2-7. TRBV21-1 is deemed a pseudogene. The CDR3 is 10 amino acids. The CDR3 coding sequence is TGTGCCAGCAGCCGGCCATTTGGGTACTTC. Its translation is CASSRPFGYF.

This clone was seen a single time. The chain joins TRBV19 to TRBJ2-7, with TRBD1 identical over 7 bases. J lost 6 bases, V lost 4 bases, and 9 bases had no gene match. Germline CDR1 LNHDA, CDR2 SQIVND (reference sequence). The CDR3 covers 14 residues. The CDR3 here is CASSTRTGPSEQYF. CDR3 bases: TGTGCCAGTAGTACCCGGACAGGTCCGTCCGAGCAGTACTTC.

The rearrangement links TRBV3-1 (or the pseudogene TRBV3-2) to TRBJ1-4; TRBD1 might be the D (5 bases). This CDR3 comprises 14 residues. V was trimmed by 2 bases and J by 5 bases, leaving 9 bases between them. Germline V lookup: CDR1 LGHDT, CDR2 YNNKEL (reference sequence). The CDR3 sequence is CASSQSGGNEKLFF. The CDR3 region has the DNA TGTGCCAGCAGCCAATCGGGGGGAAATGAAAAACTGTTTTTT.

V and J are TRBV11-2 and TRBJ1-2, with TRBD1 matching over 7 bases. With 6 bases clipped from V and 5 bases from J, the junction kept 24 bases outside the gene matches. The CDR3 totals 19 residues. CDR1 is SGHAT, CDR2 FQNNGV, per germline. Here the CDR3 DNA reads TGTGCCAGCAGTCCACCTGGAGCCCCGGGACAGAGGGCCTATTATGGCTACACCTTC. The encoded protein is CASSPPGAPGQRAYYGYTF. Drawing the rest from reference TRBV11-2 and TRBJ1-2, the complete variable domain is EAGVAQSPRYKIIEKRQSVAFWCNPISGHATLYWYQQILGQGPKLLIQFQNNGVVDDSQLPKDRFSAERLKGVDSTLKIQPAKLEDSAVYLCASSPPGAPGQRAYYGYTFGSGTRLTVV.

The chain employs TRBV25-1 and TRBJ2-2; tentatively, D is TRBD1 (6 bases). Trimming removed 4 bases at V and 2 bases at J, with 14 bases between. Germline V lookup: CDR1 MGHDK, CDR2 SYGVNS. The CDR3 has 16 amino acids. CDR3 bases: TGTGCCAGCAGTGGACAGGTTTTGGAAAACACCGGGGAGCTGTTTTTT. Protein sequence: CASSGQVLENTGELFF.

The rearrangement links TRBV9 to TRBJ2-3; 9 nucleotides align to TRBD1. The CDR3 is made up of 15 amino acids. J gave up 2 bases and V 2 bases, and 3 bases lay outside the gene matches. CDR1 and CDR2 from the germline V gene are SGDLS and YYNGEE. CDR3: CASSVGTGTTDTQYF. CDR3 coding DNA: TGTGCCAGCAGCGTGGGGACAGGGACCACAGATACGCAGTATTTT.

The chain is built from TRBV29-1 and TRBJ2-2; D is possibly TRBD2 (5 bases). The CDR3 runs 15 residues. CDR1 SQVTM and CDR2 ANQGSEA come from the germline V gene. Deletions cut 0 bases from V and 7 bases from J, with 15 bases between. The CDR3 protein is CSVEDHAGVSGELFF. In DNA form, the CDR3 reads TGCAGCGTTGAAGATCATGCGGGCGTCAGCGGGGAGCTGTTTTTT.

Here the CDR3 DNA reads TGCGCCAGCAGCCTAACCGGGACTCTCTACAATGAGCAGTTCTTC. It yields the protein CASSLTGTLYNEQFF. This chain links TRBV4-1 with TRBJ2-1; possible D gene TRBD2, 6 bases. The CDR3 covers 15 residues. V lost 4 bases and J lost 3, with 13 bases in between. The V gene's germline CDR1 is MGHRA and CDR2 YSYEKL.

The CDR3 is CASSLEGGIRYEQYF. DNA of the CDR3: TGCGCCAGCAGCTTGGAGGGGGGGATCCGCTACGAGCAGTACTTC. The chain employs TRBV5-1 and TRBJ2-7; D may be TRBD2 (7 bases). Germline V lookup: CDR1 SGHRS, CDR2 YFSETQ. V lost 0 bases, J lost 3 bases, and 13 bases lay in between. The CDR3 is 15 amino acids.

V is TRBV28 and J is TRBJ1-1; D is unresolved. CDR3 length: 13 amino acids. Per germline, CDR1 MDHEN and CDR2 SYDVKM. With 2 bases removed from V and 12 bases from J, the gap between germline ends came to 16 bases. CDR3 sequence: CASSLLLGIGTFF. The CDR3 nucleotides read TGTGCCAGCAGTTTACTGTTAGGGATCGGGACTTTCTTT.

The chain has TRBV27 and TRBJ2-7; D not resolved. This CDR3 region has 15 residues. The V end was cut by 0 bases, the J end by 2 bases, with 11 bases between. The germline CDR1 and CDR2 sequences are MNHEY and SMNVEV (reference sequence). CDR3 sequence: CASSLSPTLTYEQYF. The CDR3 nucleotides are TGTGCCAGCAGTTTATCGCCCACCTTAACCTACGAGCAGTACTTC.

The CDR3 spells CASSQGAAQPQHF. CDR3 coding DNA: TGTGCCAGCTCCCAGGGGGCGGCTCAGCCCCAGCATTTT. This chain connects TRBV6-5 to TRBJ1-5; 8 nucleotides match TRBD1. Unmatched junction bases numbered 6, after V lost 8 bases and J lost 6 bases. Germline CDR1 reads MNHEY; CDR2 reads SVGAGI. This CDR3 contains 13 residues.

CDR3 loop: CASSSTGNTIYF. The DNA of the CDR3 is TGTGCCAGCAGCTCCACGGGAAACACCATATATTTT. The chain joins TRBV7-8 to TRBJ1-3; no clear D. The CDR3 covers 12 residues. Germline V gene lookup returns CDR1 SGHVS and CDR2 FQNEAQ. The germline V and J ends were trimmed by 4 bases and 4 bases, with 5 bases remaining between them. The entire variable domain, with the rest obtained from reference TRBV7-8 and TRBJ1-3, is as follows: GAGVSQSPRYKVAKRGQDVALRCDPISGHVSLFWYQQALGQGPEFLTYFQNEAQLDKSGLPSDRFFAERPEGSVSTLKIQRTQQEDSAVYLCASSSTGNTIYFGEGSWLTVV.

V usage is TRBV12-5 and J usage is TRBJ2-5, with D uncertain. CDR1 is LGHNT, CDR2 FRNRAP, per germline. The CDR3 loop spans 12 amino acids. The V and J ends lost 7 bases and 4 bases respectively, with 10 bases between them. The CDR3 protein is CASAAPPETQYF. CDR3 in DNA: TGTGCTAGTGCCGCACCCCCAGAGACCCAGTACTTC.

The chain employs TRBV5-1 and TRBJ2-1; 8 bases agree with TRBD1. Germline lookup yields CDR1 SGHRS and CDR2 YFSETQ. V was pared by 4 bases and J by 6 bases, with 12 bases of the junction left unmatched. The CDR3 is 16 residues long. CDR3 sequence reads: CASSPTLTDRVNEQFF. The CDR3 DNA follows: TGCGCCAGCAGCCCCACCTTAACGGACAGGGTCAATGAGCAGTTCTTC.

V is TRBV28 and J is TRBJ1-4; D not certain. V lost 6 bases and J lost 8, with 10 bases in between. Germline loops: CDR1 MDHEN, CDR2 SYDVKM. This CDR3 has 12 residues. The CDR3 DNA is TGTGCCAGCAGCGCCTTTAGCGAAAAACTGTTTTTT. Protein sequence: CASSAFSEKLFF.